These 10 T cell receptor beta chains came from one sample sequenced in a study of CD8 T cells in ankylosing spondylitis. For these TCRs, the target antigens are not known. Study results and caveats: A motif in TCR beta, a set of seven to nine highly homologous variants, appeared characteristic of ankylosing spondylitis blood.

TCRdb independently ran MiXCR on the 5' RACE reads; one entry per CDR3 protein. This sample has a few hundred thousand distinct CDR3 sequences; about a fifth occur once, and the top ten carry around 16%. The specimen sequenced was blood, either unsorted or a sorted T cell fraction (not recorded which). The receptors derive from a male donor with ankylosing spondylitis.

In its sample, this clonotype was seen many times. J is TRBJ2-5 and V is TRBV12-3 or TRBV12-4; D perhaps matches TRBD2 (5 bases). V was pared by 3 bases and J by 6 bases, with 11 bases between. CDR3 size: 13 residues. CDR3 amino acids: CASSLGSAKTQYF. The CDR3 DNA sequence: TGTGCCAGCAGTTTGGGTAGCGCGAAGACCCAGTACTTC.

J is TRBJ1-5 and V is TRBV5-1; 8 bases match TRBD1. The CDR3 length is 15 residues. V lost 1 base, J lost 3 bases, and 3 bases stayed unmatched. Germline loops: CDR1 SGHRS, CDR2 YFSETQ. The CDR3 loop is CASSLTGGDNQPQHF. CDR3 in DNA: TGCGCCAGCAGCTTGACAGGGGGTGACAATCAGCCCCAGCATTTT.

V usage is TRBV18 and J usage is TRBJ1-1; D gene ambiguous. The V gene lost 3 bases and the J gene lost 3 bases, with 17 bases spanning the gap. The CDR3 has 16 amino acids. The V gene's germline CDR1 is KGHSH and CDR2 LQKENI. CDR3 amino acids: CASSPGLKPAYTEAFF. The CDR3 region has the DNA TGTGCCAGCTCACCGGGCTTGAAACCAGCTTACACTGAAGCTTTCTTT.

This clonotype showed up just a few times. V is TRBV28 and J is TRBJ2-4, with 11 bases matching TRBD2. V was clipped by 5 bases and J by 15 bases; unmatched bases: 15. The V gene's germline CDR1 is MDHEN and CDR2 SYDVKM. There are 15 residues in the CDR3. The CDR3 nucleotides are TGTGCCAGCAGTGCCCCCGGGACTAGCGGTCGGAGCGCGTACTTC. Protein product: CASSAPGTSGRSAYF. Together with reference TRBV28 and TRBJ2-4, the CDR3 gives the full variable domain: DVKVTQSSRYLVKRTGEKVFLECVQDMDHENMFWYRQDPGLGLRLIYFSYDVKMKEKGDIPEGYSVSREKKERFSLILESASTNQTSMYLCASSAPGTSGRSAYFGAGTRLSVL.

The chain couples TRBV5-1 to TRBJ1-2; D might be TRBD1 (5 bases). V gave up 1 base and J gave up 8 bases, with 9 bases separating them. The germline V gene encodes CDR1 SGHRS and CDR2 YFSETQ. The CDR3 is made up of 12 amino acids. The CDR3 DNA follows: TGCGCCAGCAGCTTGACAGGTCGGGGCTACACCTTC. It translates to CASSLTGRGYTF.

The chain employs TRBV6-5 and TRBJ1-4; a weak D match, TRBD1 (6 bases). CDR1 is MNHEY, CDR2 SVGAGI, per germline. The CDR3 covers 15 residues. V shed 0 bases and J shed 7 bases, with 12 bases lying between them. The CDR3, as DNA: TGTGCCAGCAGTTACTCTGGGGGAGGGGGTGAAAAACTGTTTTTT. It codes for CASSYSGGGGEKLFF.

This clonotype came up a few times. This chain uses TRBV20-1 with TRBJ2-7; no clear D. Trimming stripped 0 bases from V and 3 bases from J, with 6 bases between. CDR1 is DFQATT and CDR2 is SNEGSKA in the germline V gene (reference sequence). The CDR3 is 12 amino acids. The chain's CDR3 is CSARDYYYEQYF. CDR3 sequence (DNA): TGCAGTGCTAGAGATTACTACTACGAGCAGTACTTC.

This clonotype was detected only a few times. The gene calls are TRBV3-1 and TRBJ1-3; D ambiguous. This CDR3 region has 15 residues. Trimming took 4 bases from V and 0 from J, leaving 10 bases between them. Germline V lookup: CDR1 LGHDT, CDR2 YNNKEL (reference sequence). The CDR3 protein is CASSPPGNSGNTIYF. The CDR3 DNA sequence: TGTGCCAGCAGCCCTCCCGGGAACTCTGGAAACACCATATATTTT.

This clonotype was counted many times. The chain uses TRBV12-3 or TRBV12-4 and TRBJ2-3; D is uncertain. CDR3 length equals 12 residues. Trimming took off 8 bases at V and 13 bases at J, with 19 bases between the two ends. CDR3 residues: CASRARFDQEYF. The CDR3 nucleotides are TGTGCCAGCCGGGCGCGATTTGACCAAGAGTATTTT.

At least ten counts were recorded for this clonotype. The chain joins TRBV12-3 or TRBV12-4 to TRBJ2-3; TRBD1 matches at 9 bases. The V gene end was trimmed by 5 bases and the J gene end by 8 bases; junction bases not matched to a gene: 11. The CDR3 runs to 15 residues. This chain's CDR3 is CASSLGQGLIPTQYF. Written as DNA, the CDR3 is TGTGCCAGCAGTCTAGGACAGGGGCTTATCCCTACGCAGTATTTT.